The TCR beta chain described here comes from a study of cytomegalovirus exposure and HLA in healthy donors (dated by TCRdb to the late 2010s). A note on the overall study: In an earlier analysis of 450 to 750 of the donors, approximately 300 Gb of sequence data and roughly 100 million unique TCR beta sequences from about 190 million T cells were reported. Donor age, sex, ethnicity and CMV serostatus were collected together with the repertoire data. The study profiled the T cell repertoires of hundreds of subjects by immunosequencing and related them to cytomegalovirus serostatus. The number of donors typed differed by locus, with roughly 629-640 for A, B, C, DRB1 and DQB1, roughly 520 for DQA1, some 570 for DPA1, and some 450 for DPB1. The study combined high-throughput TCR immunosequencing, statistical association of individual TCRs with disease status, and machine learning to predict cytomegalovirus infection status. Of the approximately 400 genotyped donors, roughly 76% were placed in the genetic ancestry cluster associated with self-reported Caucasian donors. In addition to the first cohort of 666 subjects, a separate validation cohort of some 120 different subjects was used. Genome-wide SNP genotypes for about 55% of the 666 donors were used in a later genetic analysis, which treated that subset as a discovery cohort. The study was designed to test whether signatures of past pathogen exposure could be identified by cataloging public T cell receptors. Four to six DR-DQ haplotypes were handled as single units for association and clustering, since linkage in the cohort was strong. A later analysis re-analyzed previously published TCR beta repertoires from 600 to 850 donors and added high-resolution HLA genotyping to study TCR occurrence patterns. Among about 360 genotyped donors of the cohort, an average of around 240,000 unique TCR beta nucleotide sequences were sequenced per donor, roughly 18% of them non-productive. Every repertoire in the discovery cohort had been generated on one and the same sequencing platform. Around 320 gigabases of sequencing data and roughly 90 million unique TCR sequences were included in an early release covering several hundred HLA-typed donors. An earlier analysis of roughly 600 of the donors used high-throughput TCR beta sequencing to judge whether each TCR beta V gene segment behaved as functional or pseudogenic. Class I and class II HLA loci were covered by the typing at four-digit resolution. Rather than using new phenotypic data, the later analysis identified candidate immune exposures from TCR beta sequences and from how often those sequences occurred across donors.

Libraries were prepared through the immunoSEQ multiplex PCR assay. The multiplex PCR relied on a mix of 60 forward primers for TCR Vbeta segments and 13 reverse primers for TCR Jbeta segments. Amplification of the CDR3 region of rearranged TCR beta genes was performed with a multiplex PCR assay on genomic DNA. The amplified TCR beta libraries were sequenced on the Illumina HiSeq System as 87-base-pair reads. For the original study's pipeline: A later analysis counted approximately 76 million unique TCR beta chains across the 666 repertoires, and some 12 million of these chains were shared by at least two donors. A nearest-neighbor algorithm error-corrected the raw reads and collapsed the reads into unique sequences, merging closely related sequences to remove PCR and sequencing errors. To assign V, D and J gene segments, CDR3 sequences were aligned to IMGT reference sequences. For a sequence to be retained, a match of at least six nucleotides to both a V gene segment and a J gene segment was required. A rearrangement was called productive if the CDR3 had no stop codons and remained in frame with V and J, and every other rearrangement was called non-productive. CDR3 was defined according to IMGT convention as the region running from the second conserved V-encoded cysteine to the conserved J-encoded phenylalanine. The earlier analysis of 500 to 600 of the donors excluded sequences that lacked an unambiguous match to a single V gene segment. An earlier analysis of roughly 590 of the donors called V segments functional above 56.7% productive rearrangements and segregating when the between-donor standard deviation exceeded 5%. To diagnose cytomegalovirus status from the catalog of TCR beta chain sequences, a statistical classification framework was built. In a later analysis, V and J genes were assigned by comparing TCR nucleotide sequences against IMGT/GENE-DB human TR gene sequences. A later analysis assigned CDR3 sequences and most-parsimonious VDJ recombination scenarios with the TCRdist pipeline. A later analysis defined each TCR beta chain by its CDR3 amino acid sequence plus V-gene family, and excluded reads lacking a unique V-gene family. A later analysis removed nearly 600 highly shared, low-generation-probability nucleotide sequences to deal with suspected cross-contamination and a sequencing artifact. In a later analysis, a clonal expansion index for each public chain was calculated from normalized within-repertoire ranks of inferred template counts. In a later analysis, generation probabilities were computed using a VDJ recombination model fitted to out-of-frame rearrangements, and the results were checked against IGoR. Hypergeometric tests were used in a later analysis to score TCR-TCR, TCR-HLA and TCR-CMV co-occurrence, with a repertoire-size bias correction applied to the TCR pairs. False discovery rates were estimated in a later analysis by permuting HLA or CMV assignments 20 times. A later analysis grouped co-occurring TCRs with DBSCAN, adding TCRdist sequence similarity when clustering within HLA-allele-positive subsets. Co-occurrence clustering excluded repertoires with fewer than 30,000 or more than 120,000 public chains, plus five with anomalous nucleotide sharing. Imported from immuneACCESS, the table was reduced by TCRdb to in-frame sequences with V and J called. These copies leave out some clones; in studies compared against another copy, an unresolved V gene accounts for under half, and the cause of the remainder is not known. The DNA was the basis for D and trimming; V, J and clone size are from that table. Across this sample there are about 100,000 clones, with roughly three quarters seen only once. 3.8% of the sample is held by the ten biggest clonotypes.

Trimming removed 6 bases from V and 5 bases from J; the gene matches leave 16 bases unexplained. For CDR1 and CDR2, the germline V gene (reference sequence) lists SGHKS and YYEKEE. The CDR3 sequence holds 16 residues, the cysteine and phenylalanine included. Solely the CDR3 DNA is kept, with 48 bases framed from the first base. Beyond this particular receptor, the publication reports: The study gave a list of more than 150 TCR beta chains associated with cytomegalovirus. A few of the identified cytomegalovirus-associated TCR beta chains were confirmed in vitro to be specific for cytomegalovirus antigens. Broadly in line with IMGT annotations, most TCR beta V segments showed up in productive rearrangements about 87% or about 30% of the time in an earlier analysis of a few hundred of the donors. A later analysis reported that several top co-occurrence clusters appeared linked to parvovirus B19, influenza, CMV and Epstein-Barr virus. A later analysis found that HLA-associated TCR beta chains were more clonally expanded and had lower generation probabilities than equally common non-associated chains. Because HLA typing was unavailable for some donors at each locus, only the typed subset was used in association tests. A later analysis found that TCR association rates varied across HLA loci, with DRB1 alleles showing the most associated TCRs and HLA-C alleles the fewest. The authors suggested that the approach could potentially be generalized to other disease states and immunological phenotypes. Most TCR sequences were observed very rarely across donors, whereas some public TCRs were present in many individuals. V-gene and J-gene trimming of TCR beta chains was associated with a missense DCLRE1C variant in a later genetic analysis, and the association was replicated in an independent cohort. Sequencing depth was assumed to be roughly uniform across donors in the presence/absence analyses, though that assumption may not hold. CMV serostatus was the only immune exposure information available for the cohort. In this cohort, only TCR beta chains were sequenced, and detectable features were limited by the absence of alpha or paired-chain data. The classifier was reported to diagnose cytomegalovirus status with high specificity and sensitivity in both the original cohort and the validation cohort. In a later genetic analysis, fewer N-insertions in productive TCRs were reported among donors in an Asian-associated ancestry cluster than the roughly 700-donor mean. Most CMV-associated TCR beta chains appeared to be HLA-restricted in a later analysis, and the HLA associations seemed to be driven largely by CMV exposure. Specific HLA alleles were associated with 18,000 or so TCR beta sequences at a false discovery rate of 0.05 in a later analysis. The 87-base-pair reads could not distinguish some IMGT-functional V segments, including TRBV6-2 and TRBV6-3, so those segments were excluded. Some 15 rarely observed V segments, including chromosome 9 orphons, were excluded from the earlier analysis of a few hundred of the donors because counts were too low. Correlated functional status among segregating V segments might reflect linkage disequilibrium, but an unknown experimental factor could not be ruled out. A further reported finding was that TCR beta sequences accurately predicted the HLA-A and HLA-B alleles for most subjects in the first cohort. A cluster of highly shared sequence variants was judged likely to represent a technical artifact of the sequencing pipeline. When HLA alleles, especially DR and DQ, strongly co-occurred, TCR associations were difficult to assign to individual alleles.

In total, over 600 healthy bone marrow donors made up the cohort. Cohort members were all nominally healthy when sampled, although unrecorded immune exposures were likely present. The donor tested CMV seronegative and was one of the 352 seronegative cohort members. Each donor provided a peripheral blood sample, and peripheral blood mononuclear cells were used for TCR beta sequencing. The Qiagen DNeasy Blood Extraction Kit was used to extract genomic DNA from the blood cell samples. In this sample, this clone turned up a few times. What antigen it recognizes has not been identified. No much larger clone exists at a distance of one base, and base qualities are not known.

The receptor comes from a woman between 35 and 50 years old in good health and CMV-seronegative. The V and J segments used are TRBV5-5 and TRBJ2-7, with 8 bases aligning to TRBD1. Sequencing used PBMCs. The CDR3 in this case is CASIPDWRQGFDEQYF. The nucleotide sequence reads TGTGCCAGCATCCCGGATTGGAGACAGGGGTTCGACGAGCAGTACTTC.